A selection of T cell receptor beta chains follows, all from one sample in a study of OX40 agonist ivuxolimab in advanced cancers. Profiling relied on immunoSEQ multiplex PCR, and the TCRdb table lists in-frame clones only, not all of them. The table has about 73,000 clones, approximately 90% seen once. This specimen consisted of CD4+ or CD8+ T cells sorted from blood, obtained in a trial of the OX40 agonist ivuxolimab. All receptors come from an adult with an advanced solid tumor such as melanoma, head and neck, liver or kidney cancer. Both conserved end residues are part of each CDR3. D genes are given only for firm matches. Only part of the rows carry a size: once, few, many, or a class if the clone is expanded.

j_gene | v_gene | abundance | d_gene | CDR3aa | CDR3nt
TRBJ2-2 | TRBV7-2 | few | TRBD2 | CASSLTSGSDTGELFF | TGTGCCAGCAGCCTTACTAGCGGGAGCGACACCGGGGAGCTGTTTTTT
TRBJ2-2 | TRBV18 | - | TRBD1 | CASSPERTGNTGELFF | TGTGCCAGCTCACCCGAAAGGACAGGAAACACCGGGGAGCTGTTTTTT
TRBJ1-5 | TRBV20-1 | once | - | CSAGQDQPQHF | TGCAGTGCTGGCCAAGATCAGCCCCAGCATTTT
TRBJ1-2 | TRBV5-4 | few | TRBD1 | CASSPGQGGGYGYTF | TGTGCCAGCAGCCCCGGACAGGGGGGAGGGTATGGCTACACCTTC
TRBJ2-2 | TRBV5-3 | - | TRBD1 | CARSTSRDRGKKTNTGELFF | TGTGCCAGAAGTACTTCCCGGGACAGGGGGAAGAAAACGAACACCGGGGAGCTGTTTTTT
TRBJ2-7 | TRBV5-6 | - | - | CASSLSLGYEQYF | TGTGCCAGCAGCTTGAGTTTAGGTTACGAGCAGTACTTC
TRBJ2-2 | TRBV5-4 | - | TRBD1 | CASSLDNRGPTGELFF | TGTGCCAGCAGCTTGGACAACAGGGGGCCCACCGGGGAGCTGTTTTTT
TRBJ1-1 | TRBV18 | - | - | CASSPRQLDTEAFF | TGTGCCAGCTCACCCCGCCAGTTGGACACTGAAGCTTTCTTT
TRBJ2-1 | TRBV5-1 | - | TRBD2 | CASSLGAGGPSEQFF | TGCGCCAGCAGCTTGGGGGCGGGAGGGCCAAGCGAGCAGTTCTTC
TRBJ1-3 | TRBV7-2 | - | - | CASSLSPAGNTIYF | TGTGCCAGCAGCTTAAGCCCGGCTGGAAACACCATATATTTT
TRBJ2-2 | TRBV18 | - | - | CASSPLGRNTGELFF | TGTGCCAGCTCACCGTTGGGACGGAACACCGGGGAGCTGTTTTTT
TRBJ2-3 | TRBV6-6 | - | - | CASCGITVWPDTQYF | TGTGCCAGCTGCGGAATCACGGTCTGGCCAGATACGCAGTATTTT
TRBJ1-1 | TRBV19 | - | - | CASSIEDSTEAFF | TGTGCCAGTAGTATAGAGGACAGCACTGAAGCTTTCTTT
TRBJ2-5 | TRBV5-1 | - | TRBD2 | CASSRTGTTKQETQYF | TGCGCCAGCAGCCGAACCGGGACTACAAAACAAGAGACCCAGTACTTC
TRBJ2-3 | TRBV2 | - | TRBD2 | CASGVAGGGADTQYF | TGTGCCAGCGGCGTAGCGGGAGGGGGGGCAGATACGCAGTATTTT
TRBJ2-7 | TRBV19 | - | TRBD2 | CASRLAGVPAYEQYF | TGTGCCAGTAGACTAGCGGGAGTCCCGGCCTACGAGCAGTACTTC
TRBJ2-1 | TRBV29-1 | - | TRBD1 | CSVDQGQGVNEQFF | TGCAGCGTTGACCAGGGACAGGGGGTCAATGAGCAGTTCTTC
TRBJ2-2 | TRBV9 | - | - | CASSVAPTGANTGELFF | TGTGCCAGCAGCGTAGCTCCGACGGGCGCGAACACCGGGGAGCTGTTTTTT
TRBJ2-7 | TRBV4-1 | - | TRBD2 | CASSSQPSGGPYEQYF | TGCGCCAGCAGCTCGCAGCCTAGCGGGGGTCCCTACGAGCAGTACTTC
TRBJ2-1 | TRBV5-4 | - | - | CASRGAATYNEQFF | TGTGCCAGCCGCGGGGCAGCAACCTACAATGAGCAGTTCTTC
TRBJ2-3 | TRBV11-2 | - | TRBD2 | CASSLLAGGGDTQYF | TGTGCCAGCAGCTTGCTAGCGGGGGGTGGGGATACGCAGTATTTT
TRBJ2-3 | TRBV5-5 | once | TRBD2 | CASSLLTGTSGRTDTQYF | TGTGCCAGCAGCTTGCTGACAGGGACTAGCGGGAGGACAGATACGCAGTATTTT
TRBJ2-1 | TRBV9 | - | TRBD2 | CASSVWPSGYNEQFF | TGTGCCAGCAGCGTATGGCCTAGCGGTTACAATGAGCAGTTCTTC
TRBJ2-7 | TRBV15 | - | - | CATSPGPEHYEQYF | TGTGCCACCAGCCCGGGACCGGAACACTACGAGCAGTACTTC
TRBJ2-5 | TRBV5-4 | few | - | CASSLVLGGGSETQYF | TGTGCCAGCAGCTTGGTCTTGGGAGGAGGGTCGGAGACCCAGTACTTC
TRBJ1-4 | TRBV19 | - | - | CASSGVGTANEKLFF | TGTGCCAGTTCAGGCGTCGGGACGGCTAATGAAAAACTGTTTTTT
TRBJ1-3 | TRBV6-5 | - | - | CASSYREAGNTIYF | TGTGCCAGCAGTTACAGGGAGGCTGGAAACACCATATATTTT
TRBJ2-5 | TRBV5-6 | once | TRBD1 | CASSLFQGEETQYF | TGTGCCAGCAGCTTGTTTCAGGGGGAAGAGACCCAGTACTTC
TRBJ1-4 | TRBV21-1 | - | - | CASSTYTPPREKLFF | TGTGCCAGCAGCACCTATACCCCTCCGCGGGAAAAACTGTTTTTT
TRBJ2-3 | TRBV5-1 | once | - | CASSPQATRTDTQYF | TGCGCCAGCAGCCCTCAGGCGACACGCACAGATACGCAGTATTTT
TRBJ1-1 | TRBV4-1 | - | - | CASSQDLNRGAFF | TGCGCCAGCAGCCAAGATCTTAACCGGGGAGCTTTCTTT
TRBJ2-2 | TRBV6-4 | once | - | CASRKEPTNTGELFF | TGTGCCAGCAGAAAGGAACCTACGAACACCGGGGAGCTGTTTTTT
TRBJ2-1 | TRBV6-1 | once | - | CASSDHLPVAVSYNEQFF | TGTGCCAGCAGTGACCATCTACCCGTAGCGGTCTCCTACAATGAGCAGTTCTTC
TRBJ2-7 | TRBV28 | - | TRBD2 | CASRVAGGPSEQYF | TGTGCCAGCAGAGTAGCGGGAGGGCCGTCCGAGCAGTACTTC
TRBJ2-2 | TRBV5-1 | - | - | CASSFRGRNAGELFF | TGCGCCAGCAGCTTCAGGGGCCGGAACGCCGGGGAGCTGTTTTTT
TRBJ1-1 | TRBV15 | - | TRBD1 | CATSSTDRANTEAFF | TGTGCCACCAGCAGTACGGACAGGGCCAACACTGAAGCTTTCTTT
TRBJ1-1 | TRBV5-1 | - | - | CASSLGGGNTEAFF | TGCGCCAGCAGCTTGGGGGGCGGGAACACTGAAGCTTTCTTT
TRBJ1-1 | TRBV18 | - | TRBD1 | CASSPKQGTNTEAFF | TGTGCCAGCTCACCAAAACAGGGGACGAACACTGAAGCTTTCTTT
TRBJ2-1 | TRBV7-3 | - | TRBD2 | CASSRAGLSYNEQFF | TGTGCCAGCAGCCGGGCGGGACTATCCTACAATGAGCAGTTCTTC
TRBJ2-7 | TRBV25-1 | - | TRBD2 | CASSSGLAGEQYF | TGTGCCAGCAGTAGCGGACTAGCGGGAGAGCAGTACTTC
TRBJ1-1 | TRBV11-2 | - | - | CASSLRRGKLGPEAFF | TGTGCCAGCAGCTTACGCAGGGGTAAATTAGGCCCTGAAGCTTTCTTT
TRBJ1-1 | TRBV30 | few | TRBD1 | CAWNRGGGTEAFF | TGTGCCTGGAACAGGGGCGGGGGCACTGAAGCTTTCTTT
TRBJ2-2 | TRBV10-2 | - | TRBD2 | CASRRRETTGELFF | TGCGCCAGCAGGAGGCGGGAGACGACCGGGGAGCTGTTTTTT
TRBJ2-3 | TRBV2 | - | - | CATKDQVRPDTQYF | TGTGCCACCAAAGACCAAGTAAGGCCAGATACGCAGTATTTT
TRBJ1-2 | TRBV7-2 | - | - | CASSLAPFSNYGYTF | TGTGCCAGCAGCTTAGCTCCTTTCTCTAACTATGGCTACACCTTC
TRBJ2-7 | TRBV28 | - | - | CASSWQYYEQYF | TGTGCCAGCAGTTGGCAGTACTACGAGCAGTACTTC
TRBJ2-5 | TRBV11-1 | - | - | CASSLDTKVETQYF | TGTGCCAGCAGCTTGGACACAAAGGTAGAGACCCAGTACTTC
TRBJ2-3 | TRBV7-3 | - | - | CASSPSSTDTQYF | TGTGCCAGCAGCCCATCTAGCACAGATACGCAGTATTTT
TRBJ2-3 | TRBV5-4 | - | - | CASSPNTDTQYF | TGTGCCAGCAGCCCCAACACAGATACGCAGTATTTT
TRBJ1-1 | TRBV9 | - | TRBD1 | CASSVGIGQGDTEAFF | TGTGCCAGCAGCGTGGGAATCGGACAGGGTGACACTGAAGCTTTCTTT
TRBJ2-3 | TRBV10-3 | - | - | CAISLTAADTQYF | TGTGCCATCAGCCTTACAGCCGCAGATACGCAGTATTTT